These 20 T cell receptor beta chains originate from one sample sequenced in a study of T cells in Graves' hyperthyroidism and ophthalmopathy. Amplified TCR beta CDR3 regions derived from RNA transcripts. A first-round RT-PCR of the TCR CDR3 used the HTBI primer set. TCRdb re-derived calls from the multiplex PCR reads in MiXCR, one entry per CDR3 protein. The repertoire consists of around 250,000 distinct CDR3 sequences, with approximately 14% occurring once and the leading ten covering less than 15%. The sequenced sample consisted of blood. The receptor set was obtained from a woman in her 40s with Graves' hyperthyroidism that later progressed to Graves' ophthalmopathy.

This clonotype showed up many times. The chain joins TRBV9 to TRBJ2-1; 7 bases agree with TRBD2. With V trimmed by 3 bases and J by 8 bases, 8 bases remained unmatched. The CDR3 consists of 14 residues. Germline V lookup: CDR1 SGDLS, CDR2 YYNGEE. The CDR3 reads CASSEGREIDEQFF. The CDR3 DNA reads TGTGCCAGCAGCGAGGGGCGGGAGATCGATGAGCAGTTCTTC.

The CDR3 DNA reads as TGTGCCAGCAGCCTCGTAGGGTCCGGGGAGCTGTTTTTT. Translation: CASSLVGSGELFF. This chain links TRBV9 with TRBJ2-2; D call uncertain. There are 13 residues in the CDR3. V was shortened by 4 bases and J by 6 bases, with 10 bases between the two germline ends. Germline V lookup: CDR1 SGDLS, CDR2 YYNGEE.

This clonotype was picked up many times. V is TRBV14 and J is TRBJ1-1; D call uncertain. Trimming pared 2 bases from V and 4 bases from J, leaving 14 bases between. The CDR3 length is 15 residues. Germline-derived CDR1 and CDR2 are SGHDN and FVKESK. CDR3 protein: CASSQRKRFGTEAFF. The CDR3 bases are TGTGCCAGCAGCCAAAGGAAACGGTTCGGCACTGAAGCTTTCTTT.

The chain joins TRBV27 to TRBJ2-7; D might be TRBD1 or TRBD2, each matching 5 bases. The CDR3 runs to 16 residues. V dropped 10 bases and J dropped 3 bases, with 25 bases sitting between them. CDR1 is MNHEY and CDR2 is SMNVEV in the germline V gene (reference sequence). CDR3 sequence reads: CATRGTLGTAGYEQYF. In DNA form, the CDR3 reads TGTGCCACCCGGGGTACTTTGGGGACGGCAGGCTACGAGCAGTACTTC.

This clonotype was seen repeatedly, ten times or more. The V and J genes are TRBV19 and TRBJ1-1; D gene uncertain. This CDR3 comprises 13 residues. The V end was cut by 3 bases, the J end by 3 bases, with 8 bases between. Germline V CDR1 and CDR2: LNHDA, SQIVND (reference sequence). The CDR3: CASSILRDTEAFF. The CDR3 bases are TGTGCCAGTAGTATTCTAAGGGACACTGAAGCTTTCTTT.

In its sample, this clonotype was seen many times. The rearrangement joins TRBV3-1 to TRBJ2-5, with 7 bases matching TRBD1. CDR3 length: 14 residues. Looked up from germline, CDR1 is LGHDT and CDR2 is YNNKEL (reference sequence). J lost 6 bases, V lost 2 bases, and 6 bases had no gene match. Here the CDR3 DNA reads TGTGCCAGCAGCCAAAGTCCAGGGGGACAGACCCAGTACTTC. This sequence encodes CASSQSPGGQTQYF.

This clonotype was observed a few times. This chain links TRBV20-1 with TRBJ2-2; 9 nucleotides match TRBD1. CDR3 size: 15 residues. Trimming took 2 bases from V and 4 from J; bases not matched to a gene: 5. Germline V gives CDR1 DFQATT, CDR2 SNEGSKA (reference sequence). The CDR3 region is CSARTRDRVTGELFF. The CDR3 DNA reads TGCAGTGCTAGAACCCGGGACAGGGTCACCGGGGAGCTGTTTTTT.

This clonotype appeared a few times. CDR3 in DNA: TGTGCCAGCAGCCAGAAACCCCTTACGCACAATGAGCAGTTCTTC. Its translation: CASSQKPLTHNEQFF. The V and J genes are TRBV5-6 and TRBJ2-1, with D hard to call. The CDR3 covers 15 residues. Germline CDR1 reads SGHDT; CDR2 reads YYEEEE. Trimming removed 4 bases at V and 5 bases at J, with 16 bases between.

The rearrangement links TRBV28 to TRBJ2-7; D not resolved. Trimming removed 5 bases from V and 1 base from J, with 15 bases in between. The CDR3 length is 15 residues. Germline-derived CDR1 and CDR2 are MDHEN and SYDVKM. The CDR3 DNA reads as TGTGCCAGCAGTATCCCGGGCCTGGGATCCTACGAGCAGTACTTC. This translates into CASSIPGLGSYEQYF.

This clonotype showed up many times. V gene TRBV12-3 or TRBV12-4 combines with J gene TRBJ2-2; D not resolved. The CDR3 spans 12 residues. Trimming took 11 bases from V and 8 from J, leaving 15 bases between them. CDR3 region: CASSRLRGELFF. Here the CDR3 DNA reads TGTGCCTCCTCTCGCCTTAGGGGGGAGCTGTTTTTT.

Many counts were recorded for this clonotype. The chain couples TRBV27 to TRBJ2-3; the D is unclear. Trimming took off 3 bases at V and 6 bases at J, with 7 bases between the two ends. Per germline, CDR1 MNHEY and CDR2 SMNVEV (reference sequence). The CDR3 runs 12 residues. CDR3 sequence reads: CASSFPADTQYF. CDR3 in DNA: TGTGCCAGCAGTTTCCCAGCCGATACGCAGTATTTT.

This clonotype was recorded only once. CDR3 loop: CSATSTAETEAFF. As DNA, the CDR3 is TGCAGTGCCACATCGACAGCCGAGACTGAAGCTTTCTTT. The chain links TRBV20-1 to TRBJ1-1, with a possible D match to TRBD1 (5 bases). Germline values: CDR1 DFQATT, CDR2 SNEGSKA (reference sequence). This CDR3 region has 13 residues. The V gene lost 6 bases and the J gene lost 5 bases, with 16 bases spanning the gap.

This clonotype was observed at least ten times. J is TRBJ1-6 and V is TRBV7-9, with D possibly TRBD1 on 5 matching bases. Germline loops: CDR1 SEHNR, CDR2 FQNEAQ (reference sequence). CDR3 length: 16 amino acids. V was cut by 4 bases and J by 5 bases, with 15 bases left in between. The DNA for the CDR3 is TGTGCCAGCAGCTCGACCCAGGGTTACGATAATTCACCCCTCCACTTT. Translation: CASSSTQGYDNSPLHF.

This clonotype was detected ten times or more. Here the CDR3 reads CASRTLRGEGAFF. As DNA, the CDR3 is TGTGCCAGCAGAACCCTTAGGGGAGAAGGAGCTTTCTTT. V usage is TRBV5-8 and J usage is TRBJ1-1; D possibly corresponds to TRBD1 (5 bases). The V and J ends lost 5 bases and 10 bases respectively, with 18 bases between them. Germline loops: CDR1 SGHTS, CDR2 YDEGEE. The CDR3 totals 13 residues.

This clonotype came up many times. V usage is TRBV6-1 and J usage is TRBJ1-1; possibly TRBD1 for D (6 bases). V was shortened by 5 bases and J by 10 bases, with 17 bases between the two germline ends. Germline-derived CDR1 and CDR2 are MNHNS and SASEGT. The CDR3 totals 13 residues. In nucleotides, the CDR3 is TGTGCCAGCAGTTCCATACAGGGTTCTAGAGCTTTCTTT. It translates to CASSSIQGSRAFF.

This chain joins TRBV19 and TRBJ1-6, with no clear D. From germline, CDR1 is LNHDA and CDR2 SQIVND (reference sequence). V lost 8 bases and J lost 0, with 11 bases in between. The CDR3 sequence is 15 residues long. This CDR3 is CASRAGSSYNSPLHF. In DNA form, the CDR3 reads TGTGCCAGTCGGGCCGGCAGCTCCTATAATTCACCCCTCCACTTT.

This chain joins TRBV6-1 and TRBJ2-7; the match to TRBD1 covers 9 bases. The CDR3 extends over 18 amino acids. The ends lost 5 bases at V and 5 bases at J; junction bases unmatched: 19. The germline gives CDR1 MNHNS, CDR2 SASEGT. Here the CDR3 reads CASSPKTKAGTGTHEQYF. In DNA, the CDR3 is TGTGCCAGCAGTCCTAAAACTAAGGCCGGGACAGGGACCCACGAGCAGTACTTC.

The CDR3 reads CASSYSPILFRTGGELFF. The CDR3 bases are TGTGCCAGCAGTTACTCGCCTATCCTTTTCCGAACAGGCGGGGAGCTGTTTTTT. The V call is TRBV6-6, the J call TRBJ2-2, with D tentatively TRBD1 (5 bases). The germline V gene encodes CDR1 MNHNY and CDR2 SVGAGI (reference sequence). This CDR3 is 18 amino acids long. Deletions cut 0 bases from V and 7 bases from J, with 21 bases between.

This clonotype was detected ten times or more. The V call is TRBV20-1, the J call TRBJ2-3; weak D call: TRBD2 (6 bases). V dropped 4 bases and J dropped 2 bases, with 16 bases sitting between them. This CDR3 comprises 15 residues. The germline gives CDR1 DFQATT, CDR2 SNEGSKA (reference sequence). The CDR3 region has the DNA TGCAGTGCTATCCCACTAGCATCATCCACAGATACGCAGTATTTT. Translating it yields CSAIPLASSTDTQYF.

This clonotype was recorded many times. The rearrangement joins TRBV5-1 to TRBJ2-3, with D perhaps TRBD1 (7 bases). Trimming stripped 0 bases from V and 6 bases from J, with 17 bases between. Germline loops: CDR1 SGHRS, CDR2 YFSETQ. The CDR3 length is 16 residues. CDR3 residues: CASSLVAGGFSDTQYF. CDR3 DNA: TGCGCCAGCAGCTTGGTGGCAGGGGGGTTTTCGGATACGCAGTATTTT.